These 10 T cell receptor beta chains were all obtained from the same sample, sequenced in a study of regulatory T cells in long-lasting Graves disease. To make TCR beta libraries, researchers used iRepertoire HTBI primers and Arm-PCR of CDR3 regions. One entry per CDR3 protein results from TCRdb running MiXCR on the multiplex PCR reads. The sample has more than 400,000 distinct CDR3 sequences; roughly 15% are singletons. Time point described: newly diagnosed GD, antithyroid drugs for less than 3 months. PBMC-extracted RNA yielded the TCR library. The same data also contributed to another study, on T cells in Graves' hyperthyroidism and ophthalmopathy.

The sample in question was peripheral blood mononuclear cells (PBMCs), obtained at new diagnosis, from a patient treated with antithyroid drugs. Receptors were obtained from a woman in her 30s with Graves disease.

About this clonotype itself: A read error is possible here, since a much larger clone lies one base away. The chain carries TRBV7-9 and TRBJ2-2, with D maybe TRBD2 (5 bases). The germline gives CDR1 SEHNR, CDR2 FQNEAQ (reference sequence). Trimming shortened V by 0 bases and J by 7 bases, and 6 bases separated the two germline ends. The length of the CDR3 is 13 residues. CDR3 nucleotide sequence: TGTGCCAGCAGCTTAGCTCGGGACGGGGAGCTGTTTTTT. Its protein is CASSLARDGELFF.

As for this clonotype: A much larger clone differs from this one at a single base, so this may be a read error. This sequence joins TRBV6-5 and TRBJ2-7, with TRBD2 identical over 9 bases. This CDR3 comprises 13 residues. With 6 bases clipped from V and 6 bases from J, the junction kept 6 bases outside the gene matches. Per the germline V gene, CDR1 is MNHEY and CDR2 is SVGAGI. The CDR3 is CASRVAGESEQYF. The CDR3 nucleotides read TGTGCCAGCAGAGTAGCGGGAGAATCCGAGCAGTACTTC.

The genes are TRBV5-1 and TRBJ2-5, with 10 bases that match TRBD2. With 1 base clipped from V and 5 bases from J, the junction kept 5 bases outside the gene matches. The CDR3 is 15 amino acids. Germline V lookup: CDR1 SGHRS, CDR2 YFSETQ. The CDR3 here is CASSLLAGAGETQYF. Here the CDR3 DNA reads TGCGCCAGCAGCTTGCTAGCGGGAGCAGGGGAGACCCAGTACTTC.

This clonotype was seen at least ten times. This sequence joins TRBV6-6 and TRBJ2-4; D might be TRBD2 (6 bases). Trimming removed 0 bases from V and 0 bases from J, with 12 bases in between. Germline V CDR1 and CDR2: MNHNY, SVGAGI (reference sequence). This CDR3 is 17 amino acids long. The CDR3 DNA reads as TGTGCCAGCAGTTACTCGCCCCAGGGACTAGCCAAAAACATTCAGTACTTC. This sequence encodes CASSYSPQGLAKNIQYF.

In its sample, this clonotype was seen a few times. The gene calls are TRBV7-9 and TRBJ2-1; unclear D gene. The CDR3 has 16 residues. V dropped 5 bases and J dropped 0 bases, with 14 bases sitting between them. Germline-derived CDR1 and CDR2 are SEHNR and FQNEAQ (reference sequence). CDR3 nucleotide sequence: TGTGCCAGCAGCCCTAAGCGTCAAAGCTCCTACAATGAGCAGTTCTTC. As protein: CASSPKRQSSYNEQFF.

This clonotype was observed many times. The chain has TRBV28 and TRBJ2-7; D gene unclear. The CDR3 extends over 14 amino acids. V was trimmed by 3 bases and J by 2 bases, leaving 11 bases between them. CDR1 MDHEN and CDR2 SYDVKM come from the germline V gene. In DNA form, the CDR3 reads TGTGCCAGCAGTTTCCCCGAAACGACCTACGAGCAGTACTTC. It specifies CASSFPETTYEQYF.

In this sample, this clonotype turned up many times. The chain links TRBV6-1 to TRBJ2-5, with D tentatively TRBD2 (5 bases). The length of the CDR3 is 14 residues. The V gene lost 0 bases and the J gene lost 2 bases, with 7 bases spanning the gap. Germline assignment: CDR1 MNHNS and CDR2 SASEGT. CDR3 DNA sequence: TGTGCCAGCAGTGAAGCGCGGGTTCAAGAGACCCAGTACTTC. Translating gives CASSEARVQETQYF.

The sample holds many counts of this clonotype. The V call is TRBV7-8, the J call TRBJ1-4; 9 bases align to TRBD1. The germline gives CDR1 SGHVS, CDR2 FQNEAQ. V dropped 5 bases and J dropped 8; count of bases not matched to a gene: 12. The CDR3 has 16 amino acids. CDR3 in amino acids: CASSPGQGRPWEKLFF. In DNA form, the CDR3 reads TGTGCCAGCAGCCCAGGACAGGGGAGGCCATGGGAAAAACTGTTTTTT.

This chain connects TRBV20-1 to TRBJ1-6; a weak D match, TRBD1 (5 bases). The CDR3 spans 13 residues. V shed 2 bases and J shed 9 bases, with 11 bases lying between them. Germline values: CDR1 DFQATT, CDR2 SNEGSKA (reference sequence). The CDR3 sequence is CSARQDGGSPLHF. DNA of the CDR3: TGCAGTGCTAGACAGGACGGGGGTTCACCCCTCCACTTT.

This clonotype was picked up a small number of times. V is TRBV6-2 or TRBV6-3 and J is TRBJ2-6, with 10 bases lining up with TRBD1. The ends lost 6 bases at V and 1 base at J; junction bases unmatched: 12. Germline V CDR1 and CDR2: MNHEY, SVGEGT. The CDR3 totals 19 residues. As DNA, the CDR3 is TGTGCCAGCAGCCTACCTACCGGGACAGGGGCTTCTGGGGCCAACGTCCTGACTTTC. It is translated as CASSLPTGTGASGANVLTF.